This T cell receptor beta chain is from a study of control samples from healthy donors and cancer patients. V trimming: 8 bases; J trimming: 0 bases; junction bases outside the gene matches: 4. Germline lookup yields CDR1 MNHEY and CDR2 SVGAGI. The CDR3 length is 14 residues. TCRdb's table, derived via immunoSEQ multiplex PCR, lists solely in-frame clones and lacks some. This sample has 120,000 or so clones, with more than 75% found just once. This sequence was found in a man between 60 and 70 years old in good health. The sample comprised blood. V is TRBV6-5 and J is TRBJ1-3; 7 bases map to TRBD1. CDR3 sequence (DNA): TGTGCCAGCGCCTCAGGGGGCTCTGGAAACACCATATATTTT. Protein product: CASASGGSGNTIYF.